This TCR beta chain derives from a study of a mutant IDH1 vaccine in newly diagnosed glioma. Across the study: Patients arrived already treated with radiotherapy, temozolomide, or both, most having had both.

Germline lookup yields CDR1 SGHTA and CDR2 FQGNSA. CDR3 length: 15 amino acids. V lost 4 bases, J lost 5 bases, and 17 bases lay in between. This table comes from immunoSEQ multiplex PCR, and its TCRdb copy is limited to in-frame clones, with some not included. The sample yields around 78,000 clones, roughly nine tenths seen once. A remark on this clone: Antigen specificity is unknown.

Time point described: week 5, during vaccination. Vaccination used 300 ug of mutant IDH1 20-mer peptide per dose, with topical imiquimod. The TCR was taken from a woman aged 50 to 60 with glioma. The chain has TRBV7-2 and TRBJ2-5; D remains ambiguous. Specimen: PBMCs, collected from a glioma patient whose treatment included an IDH1 peptide vaccine. The CDR3 DNA sequence: TGTGCCAGCAGCTCAGTTTCCGGTTACGGGGAGACCCAGTACTTC. Protein product: CASSSVSGYGETQYF.